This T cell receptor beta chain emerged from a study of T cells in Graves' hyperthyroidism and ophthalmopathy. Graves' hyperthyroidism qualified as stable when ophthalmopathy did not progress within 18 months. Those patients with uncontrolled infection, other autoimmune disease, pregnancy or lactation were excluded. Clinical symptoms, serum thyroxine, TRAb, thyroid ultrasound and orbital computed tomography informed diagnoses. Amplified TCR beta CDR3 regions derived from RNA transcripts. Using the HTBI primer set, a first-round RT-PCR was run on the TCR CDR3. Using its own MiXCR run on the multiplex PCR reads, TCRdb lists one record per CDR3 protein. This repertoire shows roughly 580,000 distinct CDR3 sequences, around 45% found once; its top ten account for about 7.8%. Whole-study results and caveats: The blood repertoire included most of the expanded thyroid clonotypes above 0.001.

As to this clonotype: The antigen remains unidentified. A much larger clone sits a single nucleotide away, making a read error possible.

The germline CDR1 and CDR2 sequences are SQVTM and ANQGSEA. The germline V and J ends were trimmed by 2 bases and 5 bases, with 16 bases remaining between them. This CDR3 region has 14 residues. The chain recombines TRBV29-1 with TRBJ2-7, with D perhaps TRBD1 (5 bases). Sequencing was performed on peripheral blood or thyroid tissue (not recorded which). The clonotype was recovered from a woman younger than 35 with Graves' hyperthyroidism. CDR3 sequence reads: CSVETWGRADEQYF. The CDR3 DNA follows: TGCAGCGTTGAAACCTGGGGCAGGGCGGACGAGCAGTACTTC.